Sequencing of this T cell receptor beta chain was carried out in a study of patients and donors after allogeneic stem cell transplantation. This clonotype was observed a handful of times. Trimming cost V 1 base and J 3 bases, with 7 bases left between them. The CDR3 covers 12 residues. Germline-derived CDR1 and CDR2 are DFQATT and SNEGSKA (reference sequence). One entry per CDR3 protein, called by TCRdb with MiXCR from the RT-PCR reads. The data hold 390,000 or so distinct CDR3 sequences, with roughly 16% observed a single time. This rearrangement joins TRBV20-1 to TRBJ2-7; D call uncertain. The sequence was collected from a human donor who was either an allogeneic HSCT recipient or a stem cell or donor lymphocyte infusion donor (not recorded which). It is not recorded whose cells these are; they may come from a transplant donor. The sequenced material came from blood, either unsorted or a sorted T cell fraction (not recorded which). For the CDR3, the DNA is TGCAGTGCTAGAGGGCCCGGCTACGAGCAGTACTTC. Amino acid sequence: CSARGPGYEQYF.